One and the same sample provided the 19 T cell receptor beta chains below, sequenced in a study of long-term antiretroviral therapy in people with HIV. At the survey level, the v3.0 immunoSEQ assay was run. TCRdb's copy holds only in-frame clones and misses some; the assay was immunoSEQ multiplex PCR. The sample includes tens of thousands of clones, roughly 90% seen only once; the top ten take just over 3.5%. Here the sequenced sample was unsorted PBMCs, taken 1.8 years after starting antiretroviral therapy. Every receptor here comes from a woman younger than 35 with HIV.

This chain joins TRBV7-2 and TRBJ2-5, with no clear D. The germline V gene has CDR1 SGHTA and CDR2 FQGNSA. The V gene lost 6 bases and the J gene lost 5 bases, with 19 bases spanning the gap. The CDR3 has 15 amino acids. This CDR3 reads CASRARNVVGETQYF. DNA for the CDR3: TGTGCCAGCAGGGCCAGAAATGTTGTGGGGGAGACCCAGTACTTC.

V is TRBV28 and J is TRBJ2-7, with D perhaps TRBD1 (6 bases). The ends were cut back, 5 bases at V and 0 bases at J, with 14 bases in the middle. Per germline, CDR1 MDHEN and CDR2 SYDVKM. The CDR3 length is 15 residues. CDR3 nucleotide sequence: TGTGCCAGCAGTCGTTTATTGGACAGCTCCTACGAGCAGTACTTC. Its translation: CASSRLLDSSYEQYF.

The V gene is TRBV28, the J gene TRBJ2-5; D possibly uses TRBD1 or TRBD2 (5 bases each). The CDR3 covers 13 residues. The ends were cut back, 2 bases at V and 5 bases at J, with 9 bases in the middle. Looked up from germline, CDR1 is MDHEN and CDR2 is SYDVKM. The CDR3 loop reads CASSLGTGETQYF. The DNA of the CDR3 is TGTGCCAGCAGTTTAGGGACGGGGGAGACCCAGTACTTC.

The chain employs TRBV28 and TRBJ2-7; TRBD2 matches at 8 bases. The CDR3 spans 14 residues. V dropped 7 bases and J dropped 2; count of bases not matched to a gene: 7. CDR1 and CDR2 (germline): MDHEN, SYDVKM. The CDR3 is CASTETSAPYEQYF. CDR3 sequence (DNA): TGTGCCAGCACGGAGACTAGCGCTCCCTACGAGCAGTACTTC.

This chain uses TRBV18 with TRBJ1-4; no reliable D call. CDR1 and CDR2 (germline): KGHSH, LQKENI. This CDR3 spans 14 amino acids. Trimming removed 6 bases at V and 6 bases at J, with 14 bases between. DNA for the CDR3: TGTGCCAGCTCGTCGGGGAGTTTGGATGAAAAACTGTTTTTT. Translation: CASSSGSLDEKLFF.

This clone was observed a handful of times. The V and J genes are TRBV27 and TRBJ1-5; the D is unclear. The germline V gene has CDR1 MNHEY and CDR2 SMNVEV (reference sequence). The CDR3 sequence is 14 residues long. The V and J ends lost 6 bases and 0 bases respectively, with 9 bases between them. CDR3 sequence reads: CASRSVYSNQPQHF. CDR3 bases: TGTGCCAGCAGGTCCGTGTATAGCAATCAGCCCCAGCATTTT.

The chain recombines TRBV7-9 with TRBJ2-3; D is uncertain. The V end was cut by 5 bases, the J end by 6 bases, with 6 bases between. The CDR3 contains 11 residues. Germline assignment: CDR1 SEHNR and CDR2 FQNEAQ (reference sequence). CDR3 region: CASSPKDTQYF. The CDR3, as DNA: TGTGCCAGCAGCCCAAAGGATACGCAGTATTTT.

The J gene is TRBJ1-3, the V gene TRBV7-2; 11 nucleotides agree with TRBD1. Trimming at V came to 4 bases and at J to 4 bases, leaving 6 bases not matched to a gene. Germline V gene lookup returns CDR1 SGHTA and CDR2 FQGNSA. The CDR3 covers 16 residues. The DNA for the CDR3 is TGTGCCAGCAGCTCCGGACAGGGGGCTTCGGGAAACACCATATATTTT. Its protein product is CASSSGQGASGNTIYF.

The chain joins TRBV5-1 to TRBJ1-4; TRBD1 is a possible D gene (6 bases). CDR3 size: 14 residues. V was trimmed by 2 bases and J by 6 bases, leaving 11 bases between them. Per the germline V gene, CDR1 is SGHRS and CDR2 is YFSETQ. The chain's CDR3 is CASSFRGGDEKLFF. CDR3 sequence (DNA): TGCGCCAGCAGCTTCAGGGGCGGGGATGAAAAACTGTTTTTT.

The CDR3 reads CASRDRGTYEQYF. The CDR3 DNA reads as TGTGCCAGTAGGGACAGGGGTACCTACGAGCAGTACTTC. The rearrangement links TRBV19 to TRBJ2-7, with 9 bases identical to TRBD1. The CDR3 is made up of 13 amino acids. Trimming took 6 bases from V and 2 from J; bases not matched to a gene: 2. Germline-derived CDR1 and CDR2 are LNHDA and SQIVND (reference sequence).

The chain joins TRBV5-5 to TRBJ1-5; D is ambiguous. This CDR3 is 14 amino acids long. V gave up 1 base and J gave up 3 bases, with 8 bases separating them. Germline V gene sequence: CDR1 SGHKS, CDR2 YYEKEE (reference sequence). In nucleotides, the CDR3 is TGTGCCAGCAGCTTGACCCAGTACAATCAGCCCCAGCATTTT. Translated, it gives CASSLTQYNQPQHF.

V usage is TRBV5-1 and J usage is TRBJ1-3; no clear D gene. V gave up 4 bases and J gave up 2 bases, with 10 bases separating them. Germline V lookup: CDR1 SGHRS, CDR2 YFSETQ. This CDR3 region has 14 residues. CDR3 sequence: CASSPAGTGNTIYF. The CDR3 region has the DNA TGCGCCAGCAGCCCCGCGGGGACTGGAAACACCATATATTTT.

This chain connects TRBV6-6 to TRBJ1-5, with TRBD1 as a possible D gene (5 bases). V was shortened by 8 bases and J by 0 bases, with 17 bases between the two germline ends. CDR3 length: 16 amino acids. The germline gives CDR1 MNHNY, CDR2 SVGAGI (reference sequence). CDR3: CASSWGVTNSNQPQHF. CDR3 nucleotides: TGTGCCAGCTCCTGGGGGGTCACCAATAGCAATCAGCCCCAGCATTTT.

V is TRBV18 and J is TRBJ1-3; D call uncertain. V was clipped by 3 bases and J by 0 bases, with 9 bases between them. The V gene's germline CDR1 is KGHSH and CDR2 LQKENI. This CDR3 comprises 15 residues. In DNA form, the CDR3 reads TGTGCCAGCTCACCGAGTGGAAACTCTGGAAACACCATATATTTT. Its protein is CASSPSGNSGNTIYF.

CDR3 bases: TGTGCCAGCAGTTACATAACTAGTTTTGGGAACAATGAGCAGTTCTTC. Its protein is CASSYITSFGNNEQFF. This rearrangement joins TRBV6-5 to TRBJ2-1; possibly TRBD2 for D (5 bases). Germline CDR1 and CDR2: MNHEY and SVGAGI. CDR3 length equals 16 residues. Trimming pared 2 bases from V and 5 bases from J, leaving 16 bases between.

This chain connects TRBV4-2 to TRBJ1-2; 10 nucleotides match TRBD1. The CDR3 runs to 17 residues. With V trimmed by 4 bases and J by 0 bases, 8 bases remained unmatched. Per the germline V gene, CDR1 is LGHNA and CDR2 is YNFKEQ. The CDR3 DNA reads as TGTGCCAGCAGCCGGCCGGGACAGGGGTCGACTAACTATGGCTACACCTTC. Its translation: CASSRPGQGSTNYGYTF.

The V call is TRBV7-3, the J call TRBJ2-2; a weak D match, TRBD1 (5 bases). The germline V gene encodes CDR1 SGHTA and CDR2 FQGTGA. V was clipped by 1 base and J by 4 bases, with 13 bases between them. This CDR3 region has 16 residues. The CDR3 protein is CASSLNGQGVTGELFF. For the CDR3, the DNA is TGTGCCAGCAGCTTAAACGGGCAGGGCGTCACCGGGGAGCTGTTTTTT.

The sample holds one count of this clone. V and J are TRBV4-1 and TRBJ2-3, with D unclear. The CDR3 sequence is 12 residues long. CDR1 and CDR2 (germline): MGHRA, YSYEKL. Trimming left V 4 bases short and J 5 bases short, with 7 bases between. The CDR3 DNA reads TGCGCCAGCAGCCGCGACGGAGATACGCAGTATTTT. This encodes CASSRDGDTQYF.

J is TRBJ2-4 and V is TRBV21-1; the D call TRBD2 from the table was never checked on the DNA. TRBV21-1 is an annotated pseudogene. The CDR3 consists of 14 residues. The CDR3 DNA reads TGTGCCAGCAGCAAAGACGGGAGGTTGTACATTCAGTACTTC. It yields the protein CASSKDGRLYIQYF.